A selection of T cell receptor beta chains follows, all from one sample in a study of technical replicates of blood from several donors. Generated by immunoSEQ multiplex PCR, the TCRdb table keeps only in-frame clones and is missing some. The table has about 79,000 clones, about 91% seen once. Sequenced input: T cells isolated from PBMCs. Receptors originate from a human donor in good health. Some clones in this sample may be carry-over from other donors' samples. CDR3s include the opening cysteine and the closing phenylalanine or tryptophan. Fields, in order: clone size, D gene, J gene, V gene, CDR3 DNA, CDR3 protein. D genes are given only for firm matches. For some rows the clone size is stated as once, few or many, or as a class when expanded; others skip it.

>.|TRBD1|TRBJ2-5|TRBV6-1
TGTGCCAGCAGTGAAATTATGACAGGGGGCTTCTCCGAGACCCAGTACTTC
CASSEIMTGGFSETQYF
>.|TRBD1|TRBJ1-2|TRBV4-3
TGCGCCAGCAGCCAAGGGAGGACAGGGACTGGTAGCTACACCTTC
CASSQGRTGTGSYTF
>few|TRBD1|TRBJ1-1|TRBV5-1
TGCGCCAGCAGCCAAATAACAGGGGTGAACACTGAAGCTTTCTTT
CASSQITGVNTEAFF
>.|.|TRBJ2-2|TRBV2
TGTGCCAGCAGTCCTCAGGGTCCCGGGGAGCTGTTTTTT
CASSPQGPGELFF
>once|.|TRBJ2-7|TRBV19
TGTGCCAGTAGTGTTAGTCGGGACTACGAGCAGTACTTC
CASSVSRDYEQYF
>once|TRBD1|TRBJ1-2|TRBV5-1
TGCGCCAGCAGCTTTGACAGGGGACGTGGCTACACCTTC
CASSFDRGRGYTF
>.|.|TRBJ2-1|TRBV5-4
TGTGCCAGCAGCGGCGGGGGCGCTTGGGATGAGCAGTTCTTC
CASSGGGAWDEQFF
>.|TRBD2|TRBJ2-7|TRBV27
TGTGCCAGCAGTCCGGGGACTAGCGGGAGTGGGGAGCAGTACTTC
CASSPGTSGSGEQYF
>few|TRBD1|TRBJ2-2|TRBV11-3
TGTGCCAGCAGTAGACAGGGGTGGACCGGGGAGCTGTTTTTT
CASSRQGWTGELFF
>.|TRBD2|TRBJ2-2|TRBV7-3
TGTGCCAGCAGCTTAAGCGGGGGGCGAGGCGGGGAGCTGTTTTTT
CASSLSGGRGGELFF
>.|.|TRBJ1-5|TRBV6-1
TGTGCCAGCAGTGGGGGCAGCTTTTATAGCAATCAGCCCCAGCATTTT
CASSGGSFYSNQPQHF
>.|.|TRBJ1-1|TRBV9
TGTGCCAGCAGCACATTAGACAGGATCGAAGCTTTCTTT
CASSTLDRIEAFF
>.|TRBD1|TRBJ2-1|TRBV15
TGTGCCACCAGCAGAGAGGACAGGGGCTACAATGAGCAGTTCTTC
CATSREDRGYNEQFF
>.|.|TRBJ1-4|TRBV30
TGTGCCTGGAGGGAGGTTAACGCTGATGAAAAACTGTTTTTT
CAWREVNADEKLFF
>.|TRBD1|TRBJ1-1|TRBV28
TGTGCCAGCAGTTGGACAGGGGTATACGCTTTCTTT
CASSWTGVYAFF
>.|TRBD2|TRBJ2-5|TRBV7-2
TGTGCCAGCAGCTTAGTATGGCGGGAGGTCTTTGAGACCCAGTACTTC
CASSLVWREVFETQYF
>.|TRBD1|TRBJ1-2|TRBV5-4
TGTGCCAGCAGCTTGGGACAGGGATGGTATGGCTACACCTTC
CASSLGQGWYGYTF
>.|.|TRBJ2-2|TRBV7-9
TGTGCCAGCAGCTTAGGGGAGTCGAACACCGGGGAGCTGTTTTTT
CASSLGESNTGELFF
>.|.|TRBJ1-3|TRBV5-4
TGTGCCAGCAGCTCGGGAGGGGAACCAAACACCATATATTTT
CASSSGGEPNTIYF
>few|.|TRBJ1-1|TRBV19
TGTGCCAGTAGTACCTACACTGAAGCTTTCTTT
CASSTYTEAFF
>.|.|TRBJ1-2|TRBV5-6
TGTGCCAGCAGCTTGGTAGAAGGGGCCCGCTCCTATGGCTACACCTTC
CASSLVEGARSYGYTF
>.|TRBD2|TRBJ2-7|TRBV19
TGTGCCAGTAGTAGGAATTCACGACTAGCGGGAGGATACGAGCAGTACTTC
CASSRNSRLAGGYEQYF
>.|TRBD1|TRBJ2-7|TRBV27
TGTGCCAGCAGTTTTGGGGGACAGCCCTCCTACGAGCAGTACTTC
CASSFGGQPSYEQYF
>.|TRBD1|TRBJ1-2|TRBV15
TGTGCCACCAGCATTCTACAGGGGGCGCCTACTGGCTACACCTTC
CATSILQGAPTGYTF
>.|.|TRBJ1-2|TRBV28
TGTGCCAGCAGTTTAGGCGGAAACTATGGCTACACCTTC
CASSLGGNYGYTF
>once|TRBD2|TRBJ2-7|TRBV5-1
TGCGCCAGCAGCTTGGGCGGGAGTAGGTCCTACGAGCAGTACTTC
CASSLGGSRSYEQYF
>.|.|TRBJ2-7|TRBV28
TGTGCCAGCAGTTTACTCCCGGGAAAAGGATACGAGCAGTACTTC
CASSLLPGKGYEQYF
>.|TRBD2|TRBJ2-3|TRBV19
TGTGCCAGTAGTTCTCTAGCGGGACATAGCACAGATACGCAGTATTTT
CASSSLAGHSTDTQYF
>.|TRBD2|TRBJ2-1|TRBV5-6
TGTGCCAGCAGTCCCGCTCAGACTAGCGGGTTCTACAATGAGCAGTTCTTC
CASSPAQTSGFYNEQFF